This T cell receptor (beta chain) was observed in a study of metastatic and nonmetastatic thyroid tumors. At the level of the study: A comparison of repertoires was made across blood and tumor or nodule tissue from malignant and benign thyroid patients.

Concerning this clone: A much larger clone is a single base away; this may be a read error. The identical CDR3 is also encoded by other nucleotide sequences in the sample.

TCRdb redid the clone calls on the PCR reads using MiXCR. The table shows 35,000 to 55,000 clones, with around 3.1% occurring only once. Thyroid surgery had not been preceded by any treatment in any patient. The length of the CDR3 is 16 residues. Trimming stripped 4 bases from V and 9 bases from J, with 23 bases between. From germline, CDR1 is SGHNT and CDR2 YYREEE (reference sequence). The TCR sequence derives from a female donor with papillary thyroid cancer or a benign thyroid nodule (not recorded which). Some clones in this sample may be carry-over from other donors' samples. The specimen was blood. This chain links TRBV5-4 with TRBJ2-1; D gene unclear. DNA for the CDR3: TGTGCCAGCAGCCCAGTAAGTGGCGTCTACGTTAGTGAGCAGTTCTTC. This gives the protein CASSPVSGVYVSEQFF.